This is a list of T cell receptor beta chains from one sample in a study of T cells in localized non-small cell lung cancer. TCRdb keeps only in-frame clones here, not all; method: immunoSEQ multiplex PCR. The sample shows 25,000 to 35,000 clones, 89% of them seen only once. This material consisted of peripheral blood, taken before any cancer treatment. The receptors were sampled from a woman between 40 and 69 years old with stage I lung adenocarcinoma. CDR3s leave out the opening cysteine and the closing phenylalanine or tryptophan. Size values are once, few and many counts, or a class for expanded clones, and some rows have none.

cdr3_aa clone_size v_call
ASSFSHFTGELF . TRBV5-8
ASSLVGGRLNTEAF . TRBV13
ASSPRDGGLNTEAF once TRBV18
ASSPGWGLSSYNEQF . TRBV28
ASSSLMRGRTNEKLF . TRBV5-6
ASSVEGLAYTGELF . TRBV9
ASSLSGELF . TRBV7-8
ASSLDWSSYNEQF . TRBV11-2
ASTRRQSYSGNTIY . TRBV19
ASTPAGTGEDGELF . TRBV27
ATRTGGGEKLF . TRBV15
ASSDGSVRPKNIQY . TRBV2
ASSNLFGRNSYNEQF . TRBV19
ASSILSGAKNIQY once TRBV5-6
ASSRDRTEGYT . TRBV6-1
ASSGGQGAKLDEQF few TRBV2
ASSLGGLAGLSSYEQY . TRBV5-1
ASSSLPGYTEAF . TRBV11-2
AISEQSSYNEQF . TRBV10-3
ASSQDYSGTWDGYT . TRBV4-3
ASSYSGPPQPEKLF . TRBV6-6
ASSEERTVSTDTQY . TRBV6-1
ASSLETGLYVLT . TRBV11-1
SVDRLGQAYGYT . TRBV29-1
ASSYEGRGNQPQH . TRBV27
ASSLGTDYEQY . TRBV11-2
ASLPGGSSYEQY . TRBV28
ASSDPMGQGREAF . TRBV10-2
ASSQDGLYNEQF . TRBV4-1
ASSLSSTDTQY . TRBV11-2
ASSPRRAETQY . TRBV18
ASSLDPPGSYGYT . TRBV7-8
ASSPRSRGNFNYGYT . TRBV5-1